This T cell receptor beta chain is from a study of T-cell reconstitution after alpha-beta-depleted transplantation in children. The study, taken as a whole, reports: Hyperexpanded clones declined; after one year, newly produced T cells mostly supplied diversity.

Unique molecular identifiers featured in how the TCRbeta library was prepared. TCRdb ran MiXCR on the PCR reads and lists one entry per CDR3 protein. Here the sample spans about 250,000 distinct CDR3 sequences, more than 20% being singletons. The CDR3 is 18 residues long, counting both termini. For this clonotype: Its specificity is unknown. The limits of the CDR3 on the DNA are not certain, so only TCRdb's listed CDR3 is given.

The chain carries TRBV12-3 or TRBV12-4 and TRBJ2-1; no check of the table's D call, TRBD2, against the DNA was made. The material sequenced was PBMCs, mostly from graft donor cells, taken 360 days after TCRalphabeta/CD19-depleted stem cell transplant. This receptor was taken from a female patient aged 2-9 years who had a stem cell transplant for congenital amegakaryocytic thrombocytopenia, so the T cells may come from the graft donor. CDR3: CTSSSSSGRAFSYNEQFF.